This TCR beta chain was captured by sequencing in a study of control samples from healthy donors and cancer patients. Assay used: immunoSEQ multiplex PCR; TCRdb lists only in-frame clones, some missing. The sample carries some 130,000 clones, approximately 90% recorded once. The source of this sequence is a woman aged 50 to 65 in good health. The sequencing input was blood.

CDR3 protein: CASSEHGQGATEAFF. Written as DNA, the CDR3 is TGTGCCAGCAGTGAACACGGCCAGGGAGCCACTGAAGCTTTCTTT. The chain carries TRBV2 and TRBJ1-1; possibly TRBD1 for D (5 bases). CDR3 length equals 15 residues. The V end lost 2 bases, the J end lost 4 bases, and 14 bases lay between the germline ends. Germline-derived CDR1 and CDR2 are SNHLY and FYNNEI.